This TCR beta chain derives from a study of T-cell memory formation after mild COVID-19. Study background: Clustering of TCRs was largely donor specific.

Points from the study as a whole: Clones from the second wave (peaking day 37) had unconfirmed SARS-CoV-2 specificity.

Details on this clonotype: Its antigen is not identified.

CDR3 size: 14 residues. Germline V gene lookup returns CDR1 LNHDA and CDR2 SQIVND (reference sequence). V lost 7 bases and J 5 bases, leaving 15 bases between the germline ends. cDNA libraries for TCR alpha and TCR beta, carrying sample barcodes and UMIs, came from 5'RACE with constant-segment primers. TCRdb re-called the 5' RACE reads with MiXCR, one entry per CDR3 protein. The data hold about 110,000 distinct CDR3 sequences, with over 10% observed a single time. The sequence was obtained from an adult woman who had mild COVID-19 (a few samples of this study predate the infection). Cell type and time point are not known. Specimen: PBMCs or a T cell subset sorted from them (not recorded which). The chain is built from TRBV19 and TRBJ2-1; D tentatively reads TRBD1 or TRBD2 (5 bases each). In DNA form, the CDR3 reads TGTGCCAGTAACCCCCGAGGGGCCCACAATGAGCAGTTCTTC. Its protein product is CASNPRGAHNEQFF.